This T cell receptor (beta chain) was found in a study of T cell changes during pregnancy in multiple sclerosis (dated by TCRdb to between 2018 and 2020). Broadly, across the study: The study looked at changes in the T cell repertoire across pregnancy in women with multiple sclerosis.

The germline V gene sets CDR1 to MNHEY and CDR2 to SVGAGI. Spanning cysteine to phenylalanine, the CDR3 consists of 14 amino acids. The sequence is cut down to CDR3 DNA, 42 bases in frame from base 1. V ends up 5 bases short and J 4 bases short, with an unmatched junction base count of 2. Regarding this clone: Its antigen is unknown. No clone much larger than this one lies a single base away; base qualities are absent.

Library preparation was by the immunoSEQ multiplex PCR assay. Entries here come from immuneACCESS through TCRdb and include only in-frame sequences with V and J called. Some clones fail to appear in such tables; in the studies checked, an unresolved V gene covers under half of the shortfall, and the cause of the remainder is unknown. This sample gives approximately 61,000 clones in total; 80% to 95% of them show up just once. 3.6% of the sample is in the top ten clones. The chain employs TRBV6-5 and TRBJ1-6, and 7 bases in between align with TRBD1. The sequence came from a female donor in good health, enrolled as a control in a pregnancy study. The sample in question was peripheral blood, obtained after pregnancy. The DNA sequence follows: TGTGCCAGCAGTCGACAGGGATATAATTCACCCCTCCACTTT. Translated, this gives CASSRQGYNSPLHF.